This record covers a single T cell receptor beta chain. V shed 5 bases and J shed 9 bases, with 16 bases lying between them. Germline V gives CDR1 MDHEN, CDR2 SYDVKM. The CDR3 runs 14 residues. These data belong to a study of T cell changes during pregnancy in multiple sclerosis. The protocol was immunoSEQ multiplex PCR, while the TCRdb copy is restricted to in-frame clones and leaves out a portion. The sample lists about 50,000 clones, 85% to 95% occurring once. The sample in question was CD4+ T cells from peripheral blood mononuclear cells, obtained before pregnancy. The TCR comes from a female donor with multiple sclerosis, enrolled in a pregnancy study. V gene TRBV28 combines with J gene TRBJ1-4; possibly TRBD1 for D (6 bases). The CDR3 protein is CASSPLQGRKKLFF. The CDR3 DNA is TGTGCCAGCAGTCCCCTACAGGGTAGGAAAAAACTGTTTTTT.